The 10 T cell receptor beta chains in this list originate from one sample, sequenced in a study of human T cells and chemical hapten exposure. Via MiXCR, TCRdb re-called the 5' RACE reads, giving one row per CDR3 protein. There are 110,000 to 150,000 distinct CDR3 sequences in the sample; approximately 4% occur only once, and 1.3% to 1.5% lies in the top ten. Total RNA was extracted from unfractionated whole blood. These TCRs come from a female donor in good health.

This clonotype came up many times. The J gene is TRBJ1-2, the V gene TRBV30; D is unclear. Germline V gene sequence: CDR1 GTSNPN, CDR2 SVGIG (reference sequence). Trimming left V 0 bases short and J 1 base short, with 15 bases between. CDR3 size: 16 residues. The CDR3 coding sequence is TGTGCCTGGAGTGTTCGGGCAGCCTGGGGTAACTATGGCTACACCTTC. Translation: CAWSVRAAWGNYGYTF.

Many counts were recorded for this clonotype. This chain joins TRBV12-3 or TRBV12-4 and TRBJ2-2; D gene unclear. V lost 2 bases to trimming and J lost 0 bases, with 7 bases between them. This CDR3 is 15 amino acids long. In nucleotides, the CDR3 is TGTGCCAGCAGTTTAATAGGTGCGAACACCGGGGAGCTGTTTTTT. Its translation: CASSLIGANTGELFF.

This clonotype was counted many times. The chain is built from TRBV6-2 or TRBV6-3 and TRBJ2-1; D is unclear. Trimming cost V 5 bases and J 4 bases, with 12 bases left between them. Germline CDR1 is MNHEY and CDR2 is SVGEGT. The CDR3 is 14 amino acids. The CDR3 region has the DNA TGTGCCAGCAGTAAGGTCGCTCGGTACAATGAGCAGTTCTTC. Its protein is CASSKVARYNEQFF.

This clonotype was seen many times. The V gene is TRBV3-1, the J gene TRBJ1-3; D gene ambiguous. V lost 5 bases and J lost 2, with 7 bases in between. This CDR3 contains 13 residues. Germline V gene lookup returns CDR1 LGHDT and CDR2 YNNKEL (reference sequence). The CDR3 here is CASSSHPGNTIYF. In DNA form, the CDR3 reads TGTGCCAGCAGCTCCCACCCTGGAAACACCATATATTTT.

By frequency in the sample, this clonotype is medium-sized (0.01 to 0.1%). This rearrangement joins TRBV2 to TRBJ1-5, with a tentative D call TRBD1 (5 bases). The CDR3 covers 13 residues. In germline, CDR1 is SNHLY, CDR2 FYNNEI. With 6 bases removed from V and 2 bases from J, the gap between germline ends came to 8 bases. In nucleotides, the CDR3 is TGTGCCAGCAGCAGGGATCGCAATCAGCCCCAGCATTTT. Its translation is CASSRDRNQPQHF.

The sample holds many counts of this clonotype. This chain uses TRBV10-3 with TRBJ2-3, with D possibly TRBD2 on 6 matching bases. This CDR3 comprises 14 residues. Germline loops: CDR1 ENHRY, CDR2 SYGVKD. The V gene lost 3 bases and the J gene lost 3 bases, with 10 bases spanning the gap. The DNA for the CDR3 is TGTGCCATCAGTGATTCTAGCGCTACAGATACGCAGTATTTT. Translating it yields CAISDSSATDTQYF.

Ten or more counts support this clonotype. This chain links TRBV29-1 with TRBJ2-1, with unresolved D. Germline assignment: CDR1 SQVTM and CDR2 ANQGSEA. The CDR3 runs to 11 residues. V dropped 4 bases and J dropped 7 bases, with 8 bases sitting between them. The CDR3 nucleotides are TGCAGCGTTGGGTCGGCAAATGAGCAGTTCTTC. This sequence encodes CSVGSANEQFF.

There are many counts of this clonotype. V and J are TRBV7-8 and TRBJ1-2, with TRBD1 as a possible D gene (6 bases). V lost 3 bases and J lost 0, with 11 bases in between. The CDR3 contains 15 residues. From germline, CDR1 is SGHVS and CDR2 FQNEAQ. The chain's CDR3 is CASSLSPGANYGYTF. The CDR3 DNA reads TGTGCCAGCAGCTTGAGCCCAGGGGCTAACTATGGCTACACCTTC.

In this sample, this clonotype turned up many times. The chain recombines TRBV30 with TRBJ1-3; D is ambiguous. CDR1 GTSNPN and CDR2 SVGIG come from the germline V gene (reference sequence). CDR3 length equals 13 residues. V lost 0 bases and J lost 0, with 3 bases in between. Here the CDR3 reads CAWSVNSGNTIYF. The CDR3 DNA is TGTGCCTGGAGTGTTAACTCTGGAAACACCATATATTTT.

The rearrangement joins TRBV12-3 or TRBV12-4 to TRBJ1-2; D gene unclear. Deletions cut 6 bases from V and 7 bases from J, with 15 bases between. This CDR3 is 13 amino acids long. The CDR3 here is CASSRGGVGGYTF. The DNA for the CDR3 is TGTGCCAGCAGCCGCGGCGGAGTCGGTGGCTACACCTTC.